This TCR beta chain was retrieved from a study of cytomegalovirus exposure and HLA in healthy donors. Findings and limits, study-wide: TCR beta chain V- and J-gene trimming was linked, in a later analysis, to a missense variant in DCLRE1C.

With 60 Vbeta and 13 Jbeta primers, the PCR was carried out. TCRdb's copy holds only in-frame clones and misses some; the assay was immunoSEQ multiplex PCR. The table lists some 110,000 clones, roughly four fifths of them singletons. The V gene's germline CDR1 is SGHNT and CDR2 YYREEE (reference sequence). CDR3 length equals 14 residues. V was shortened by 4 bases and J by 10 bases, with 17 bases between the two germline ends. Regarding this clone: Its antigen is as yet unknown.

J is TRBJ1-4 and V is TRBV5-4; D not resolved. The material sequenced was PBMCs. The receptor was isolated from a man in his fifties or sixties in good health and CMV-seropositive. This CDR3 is CASSLSLAAGKLFF. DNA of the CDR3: TGTGCCAGCAGCCTCTCGTTGGCCGCAGGAAAACTGTTTTTT.